The clone carrying this T cell receptor beta chain was recorded only once. This entry belongs to a study of shared clonotypes between healthy human individuals. Using immunoSEQ multiplex PCR, the repertoire was profiled, and TCRdb retains in-frame clones only, with some absent. Of about 230,000 clones detected, over 60% appear once; the ten largest clones hold approximately 10%. In germline, CDR1 is MDHEN, CDR2 SYDVKM. V was cut by 5 bases and J by 8 bases, with 19 bases left in between. The CDR3 sequence is 15 residues long. This receptor was identified in a man aged 25-45 years in good health. The chain joins TRBV28 to TRBJ1-3; no firm D call. Sequencing used memory CD4+ T cells sorted from blood. Subset: CD45RA-negative fraction. The CDR3 DNA reads as TGTGCCAGCAGTCCTGCCGGTGACATCGGGCACACCATATATTTT. Translating it yields CASSPAGDIGHTIYF. The whole variable domain, remainder taken from reference TRBV28 and TRBJ1-3, is DVKVTQSSRYLVKRTGEKVFLECVQDMDHENMFWYRQDPGLGLRLIYFSYDVKMKEKGDIPEGYSVSREKKERFSLILESASTNQTSMYLCASSPAGDIGHTIYFGEGSWLTVV.